The sequence of this T cell receptor (beta chain) was determined in a study of blood T cell repertoires in COVID-19. Per the original methods: Cell counts per sample came from amplifying reference gene primers. Method: immunoSEQ multiplex PCR; TCRdb's copy keeps in-frame clones and lacks some. V, J and clone size were drawn from that table, and D and trimming were deduced from the DNA. The table includes more than 300,000 clones, 90% to 95% detected once. Allocation to cohorts depended on clinical history reported by the participants. Germline lookup yields CDR1 MGHRA and CDR2 YSYEKL. V lost 1 base to trimming and J lost 1 base, with 17 bases between them. The CDR3 length is 18 residues.

Input material: PBMCs or T cells enriched from blood (not recorded which). This TCR was sampled from a woman in her twenties or thirties who had been exposed to COVID-19. V usage is TRBV4-1 and J usage is TRBJ2-1, with D possibly being TRBD2 (6 bases). CDR3: CASSQGRGGKGSYNEQFF. CDR3 bases: TGCGCCAGCAGCCAAGGACGGGGAGGAAAAGGTTCCTACAATGAGCAGTTCTTC.